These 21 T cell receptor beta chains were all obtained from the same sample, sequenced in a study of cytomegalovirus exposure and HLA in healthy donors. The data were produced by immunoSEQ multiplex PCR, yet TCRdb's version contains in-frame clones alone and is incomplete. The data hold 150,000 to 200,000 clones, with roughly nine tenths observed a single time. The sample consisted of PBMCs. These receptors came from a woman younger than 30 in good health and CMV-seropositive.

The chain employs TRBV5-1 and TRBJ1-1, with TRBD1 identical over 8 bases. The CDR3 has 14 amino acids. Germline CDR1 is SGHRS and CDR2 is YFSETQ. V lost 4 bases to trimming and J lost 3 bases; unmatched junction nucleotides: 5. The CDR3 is CASSTRTGHTEAFF. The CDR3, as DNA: TGCGCCAGCAGCACCCGGACAGGGCACACTGAAGCTTTCTTT.

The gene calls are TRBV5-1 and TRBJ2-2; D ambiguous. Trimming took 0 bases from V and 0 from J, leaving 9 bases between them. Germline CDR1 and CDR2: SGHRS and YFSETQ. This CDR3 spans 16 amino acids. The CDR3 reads CASSLGFQANTGELFF. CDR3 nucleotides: TGCGCCAGCAGCTTGGGGTTTCAGGCGAACACCGGGGAGCTGTTTTTT.

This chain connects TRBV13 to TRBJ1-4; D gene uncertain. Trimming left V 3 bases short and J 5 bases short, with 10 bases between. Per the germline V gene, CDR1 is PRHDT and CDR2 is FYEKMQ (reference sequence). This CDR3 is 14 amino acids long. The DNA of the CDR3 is TGTGCCAGCAGCTTGGGCCTCCGGAATGAAAAACTGTTTTTT. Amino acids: CASSLGLRNEKLFF.

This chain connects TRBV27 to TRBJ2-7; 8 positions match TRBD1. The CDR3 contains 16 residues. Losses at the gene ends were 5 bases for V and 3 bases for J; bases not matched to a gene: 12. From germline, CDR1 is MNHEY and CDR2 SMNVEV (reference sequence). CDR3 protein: CASSPKPRGPGYEQYF. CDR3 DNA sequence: TGTGCCAGCAGTCCCAAGCCCAGGGGGCCCGGCTACGAGCAGTACTTC.

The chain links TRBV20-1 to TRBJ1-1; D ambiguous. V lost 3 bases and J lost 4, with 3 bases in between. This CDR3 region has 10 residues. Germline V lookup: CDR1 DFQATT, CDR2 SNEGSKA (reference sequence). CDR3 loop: CSASITEAFF. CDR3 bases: TGCAGTGCTAGTATCACTGAAGCTTTCTTT.

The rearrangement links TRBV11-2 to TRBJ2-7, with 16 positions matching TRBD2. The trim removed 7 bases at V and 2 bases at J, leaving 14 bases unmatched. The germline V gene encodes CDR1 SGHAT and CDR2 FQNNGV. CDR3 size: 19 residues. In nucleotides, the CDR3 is TGTGCCAGCAACCCGGCAGGGGGGACTAGCGGGGGGGCCCCCTACGAGCAGTACTTC. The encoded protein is CASNPAGGTSGGAPYEQYF. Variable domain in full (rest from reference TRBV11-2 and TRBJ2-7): EAGVAQSPRYKIIEKRQSVAFWCNPISGHATLYWYQQILGQGPKLLIQFQNNGVVDDSQLPKDRFSAERLKGVDSTLKIQPAKLEDSAVYLCASNPAGGTSGGAPYEQYFGPGTRLTVT.

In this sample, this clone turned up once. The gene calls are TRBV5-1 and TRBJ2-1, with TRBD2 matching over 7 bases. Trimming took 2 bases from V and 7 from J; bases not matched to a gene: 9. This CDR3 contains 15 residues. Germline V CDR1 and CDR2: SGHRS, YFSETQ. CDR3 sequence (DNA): TGCGCCAGCAGCTTTGTGAGCGGGACCCCTAATGAGCAGTTCTTC. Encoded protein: CASSFVSGTPNEQFF.

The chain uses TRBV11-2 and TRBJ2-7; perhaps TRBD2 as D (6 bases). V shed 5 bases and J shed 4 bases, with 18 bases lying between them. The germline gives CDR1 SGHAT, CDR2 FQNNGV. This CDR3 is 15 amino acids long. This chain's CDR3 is CASSQTTGLTYEQYF. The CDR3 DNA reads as TGTGCCAGCAGCCAGACGACGGGACTTACTTACGAGCAGTACTTC.

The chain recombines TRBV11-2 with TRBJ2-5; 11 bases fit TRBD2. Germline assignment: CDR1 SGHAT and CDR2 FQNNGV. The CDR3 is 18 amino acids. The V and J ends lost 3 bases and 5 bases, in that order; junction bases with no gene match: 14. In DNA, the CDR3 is TGTGCCAGCAGCTTTGGGGATAGCGGGGGGGTCGGAGTGGAGACCCAGTACTTC. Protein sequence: CASSFGDSGGVGVETQYF.

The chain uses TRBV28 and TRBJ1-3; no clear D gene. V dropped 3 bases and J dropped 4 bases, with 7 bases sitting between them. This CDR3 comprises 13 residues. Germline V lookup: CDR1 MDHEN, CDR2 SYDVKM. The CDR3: CASSFPGGNTIYF. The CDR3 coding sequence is TGTGCCAGCAGTTTCCCGGGAGGAAACACCATATATTTT.

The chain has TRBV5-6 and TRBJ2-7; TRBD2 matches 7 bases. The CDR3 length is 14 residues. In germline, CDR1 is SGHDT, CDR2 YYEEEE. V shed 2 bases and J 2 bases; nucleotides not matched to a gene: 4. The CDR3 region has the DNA TGTGCCAGCAGCTTTGGAGCGGGAACCTACGAGCAGTACTTC. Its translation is CASSFGAGTYEQYF.

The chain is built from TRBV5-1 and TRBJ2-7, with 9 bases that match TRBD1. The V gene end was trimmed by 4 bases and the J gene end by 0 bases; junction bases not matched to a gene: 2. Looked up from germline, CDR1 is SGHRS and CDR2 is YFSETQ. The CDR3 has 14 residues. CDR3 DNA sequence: TGCGCCAGCAGCGACAGGGGGAGCTCCTACGAGCAGTACTTC. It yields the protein CASSDRGSSYEQYF. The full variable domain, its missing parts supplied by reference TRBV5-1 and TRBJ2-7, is KAGVTQTPRYLIKTRGQQVTLSCSPISGHRSVSWYQQTPGQGLQFLFEYFSETQRNKGNFPGRFSGRQFSNSRSEMNVSTLELGDSALYLCASSDRGSSYEQYFGPGTRLTVT.

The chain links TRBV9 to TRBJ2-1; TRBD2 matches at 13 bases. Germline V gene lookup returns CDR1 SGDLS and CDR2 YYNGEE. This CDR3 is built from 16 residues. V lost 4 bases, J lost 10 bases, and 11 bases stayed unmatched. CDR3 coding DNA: TGTGCCAGCAGCATGAGAGCAGGACTAGCGGGAGCCGAGCAGTTCTTC. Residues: CASSMRAGLAGAEQFF.

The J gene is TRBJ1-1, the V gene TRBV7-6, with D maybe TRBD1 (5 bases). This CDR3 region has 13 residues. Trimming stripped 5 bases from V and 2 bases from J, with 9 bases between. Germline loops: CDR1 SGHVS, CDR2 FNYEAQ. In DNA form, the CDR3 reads TGTGCCAGCAGCGTTCAGGGAAACACTGAAGCTTTCTTT. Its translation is CASSVQGNTEAFF.

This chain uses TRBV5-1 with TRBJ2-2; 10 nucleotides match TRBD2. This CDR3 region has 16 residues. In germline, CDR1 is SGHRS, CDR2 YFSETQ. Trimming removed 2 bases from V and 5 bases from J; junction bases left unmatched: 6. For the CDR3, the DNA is TGCGCCAGCAGCTTTTCTAGCGGGAGAGGGACCGGGGAGCTGTTTTTT. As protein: CASSFSSGRGTGELFF.

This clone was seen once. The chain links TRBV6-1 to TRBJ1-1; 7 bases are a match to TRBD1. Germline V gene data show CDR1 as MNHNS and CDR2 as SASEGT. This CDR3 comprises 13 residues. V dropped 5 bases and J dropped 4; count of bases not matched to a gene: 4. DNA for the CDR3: TGTGCCAGCAGTTATCGACAGGGCACTGAAGCTTTCTTT. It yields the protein CASSYRQGTEAFF.

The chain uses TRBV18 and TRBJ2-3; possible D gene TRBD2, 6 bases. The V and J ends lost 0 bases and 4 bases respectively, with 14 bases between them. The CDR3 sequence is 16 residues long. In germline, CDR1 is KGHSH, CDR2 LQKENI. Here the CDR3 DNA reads TGTGCCAGCTCACCACCGTGGGACTTACGGGCAGATACGCAGTATTTT. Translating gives CASSPPWDLRADTQYF. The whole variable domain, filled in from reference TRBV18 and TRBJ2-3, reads NAGVMQNPRHLVRRRGQEARLRCSPMKGHSHVYWYRQLPEEGLKFMVYLQKENIIDESGMPKERFSAEFPKEGPSILRIQQVVRGDSAAYFCASSPPWDLRADTQYFGPGTRLTVL.

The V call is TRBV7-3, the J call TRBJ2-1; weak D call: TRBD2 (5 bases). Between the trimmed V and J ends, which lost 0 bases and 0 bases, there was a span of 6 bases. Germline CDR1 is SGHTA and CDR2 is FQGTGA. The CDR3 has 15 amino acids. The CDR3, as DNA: TGTGCCAGCAGCTTAACCCGGGACTCCTACAATGAGCAGTTCTTC. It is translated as CASSLTRDSYNEQFF.

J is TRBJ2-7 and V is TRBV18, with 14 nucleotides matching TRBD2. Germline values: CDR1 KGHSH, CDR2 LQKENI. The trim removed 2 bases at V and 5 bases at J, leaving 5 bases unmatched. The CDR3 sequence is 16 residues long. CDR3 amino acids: CASSPSGLAGVDEQYF. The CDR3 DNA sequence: TGTGCCAGCTCACCATCGGGACTAGCGGGAGTTGACGAGCAGTACTTC.

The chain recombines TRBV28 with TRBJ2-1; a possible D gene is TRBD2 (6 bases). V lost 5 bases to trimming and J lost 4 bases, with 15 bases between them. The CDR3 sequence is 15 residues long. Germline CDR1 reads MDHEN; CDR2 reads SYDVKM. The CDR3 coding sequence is TGTGCCAGCAGTCGGACGGGGGTAGGGTACAATGAGCAGTTCTTC. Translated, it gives CASSRTGVGYNEQFF.

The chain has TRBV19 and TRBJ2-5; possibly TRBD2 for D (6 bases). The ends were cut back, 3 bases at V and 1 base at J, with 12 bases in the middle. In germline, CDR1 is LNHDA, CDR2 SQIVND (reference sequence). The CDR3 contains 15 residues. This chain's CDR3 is CASSILAGTQETQYF. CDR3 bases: TGTGCCAGTAGTATTCTTGCGGGAACCCAAGAGACCCAGTACTTC.